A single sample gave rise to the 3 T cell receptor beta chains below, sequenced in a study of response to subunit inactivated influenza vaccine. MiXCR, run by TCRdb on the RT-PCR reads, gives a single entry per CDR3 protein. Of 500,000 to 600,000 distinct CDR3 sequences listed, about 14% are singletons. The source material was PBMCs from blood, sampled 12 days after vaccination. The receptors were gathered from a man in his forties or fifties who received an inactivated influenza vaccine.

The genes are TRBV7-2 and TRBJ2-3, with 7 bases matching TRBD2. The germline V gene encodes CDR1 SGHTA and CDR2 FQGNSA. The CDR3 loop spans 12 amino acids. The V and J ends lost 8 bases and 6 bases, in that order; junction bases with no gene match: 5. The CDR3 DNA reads TGTGCCAGCGGGGGGGTATGGGATACGCAGTATTTT. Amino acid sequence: CASGGVWDTQYF.

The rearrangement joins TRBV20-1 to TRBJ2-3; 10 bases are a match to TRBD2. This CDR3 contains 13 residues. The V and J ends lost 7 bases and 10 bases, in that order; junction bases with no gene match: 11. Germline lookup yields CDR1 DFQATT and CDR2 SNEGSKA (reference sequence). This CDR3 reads CSVYRAGGPSQYF. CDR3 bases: TGCAGTGTGTATCGAGCGGGAGGGCCCTCGCAGTATTTT.

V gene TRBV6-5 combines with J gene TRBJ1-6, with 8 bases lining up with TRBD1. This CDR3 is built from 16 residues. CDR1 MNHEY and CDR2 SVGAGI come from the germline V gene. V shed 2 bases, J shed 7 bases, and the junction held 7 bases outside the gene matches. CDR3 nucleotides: TGTGCCAGCAGTTACACCCGACGACAGGGGAATTCACCCCTCCACTTT. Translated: CASSYTRRQGNSPLHF.